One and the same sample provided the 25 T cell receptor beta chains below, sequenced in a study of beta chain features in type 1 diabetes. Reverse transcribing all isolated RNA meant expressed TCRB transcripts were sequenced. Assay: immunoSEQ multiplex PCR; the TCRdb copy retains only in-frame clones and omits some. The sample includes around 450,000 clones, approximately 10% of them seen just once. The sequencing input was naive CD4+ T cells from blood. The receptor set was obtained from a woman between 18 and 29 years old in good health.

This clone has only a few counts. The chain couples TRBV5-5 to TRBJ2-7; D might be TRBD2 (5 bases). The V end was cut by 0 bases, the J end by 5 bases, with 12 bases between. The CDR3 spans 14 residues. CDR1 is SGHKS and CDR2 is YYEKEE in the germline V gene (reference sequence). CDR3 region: CASSLVLGRDEQYF. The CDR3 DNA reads TGTGCCAGCAGCTTGGTACTAGGGCGCGACGAGCAGTACTTC.

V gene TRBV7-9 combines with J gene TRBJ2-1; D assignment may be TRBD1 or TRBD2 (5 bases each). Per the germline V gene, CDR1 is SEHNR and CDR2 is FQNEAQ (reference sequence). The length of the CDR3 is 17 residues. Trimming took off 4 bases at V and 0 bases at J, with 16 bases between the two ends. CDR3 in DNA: TGTGCCAGCAGCTACCAAGGGGACGGAAGCTCCTACAATGAGCAGTTCTTC. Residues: CASSYQGDGSSYNEQFF.

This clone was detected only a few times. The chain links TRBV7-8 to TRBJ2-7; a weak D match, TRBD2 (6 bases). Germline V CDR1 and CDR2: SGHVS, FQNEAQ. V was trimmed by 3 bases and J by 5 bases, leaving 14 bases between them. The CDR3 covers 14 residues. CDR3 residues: CASSLSFGGHEQYV. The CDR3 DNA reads TGTGCCAGCAGCTTGTCTTTTGGAGGGCACGAGCAGTACGTC.

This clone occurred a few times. CDR3 residues: CATSTTPGRFGETQYF. In DNA, the CDR3 is TGTGCCACCAGCACCACACCGGGGCGGTTTGGGGAGACCCAGTACTTC. This chain uses TRBV15 with TRBJ2-5, with D perhaps TRBD1 or TRBD2 (5 bases each). Trimming shortened V by 4 bases and J by 5 bases, and 20 bases separated the two germline ends. Germline-derived CDR1 and CDR2 are LNHNV and YYDKDF (reference sequence). The CDR3 is made up of 16 amino acids. Looking up the rest from reference TRBV15 and TRBJ2-5 gives the full variable domain: DAMVIQNPRYQVTQFGKPVTLSCSQTLNHNVMYWYQQKSSQAPKLLFHYYDKDFNNEADTPDNFQSRRPNTSFCFLDIRSPGLGDTAMYLCATSTTPGRFGETQYFGPGTRLLVL.

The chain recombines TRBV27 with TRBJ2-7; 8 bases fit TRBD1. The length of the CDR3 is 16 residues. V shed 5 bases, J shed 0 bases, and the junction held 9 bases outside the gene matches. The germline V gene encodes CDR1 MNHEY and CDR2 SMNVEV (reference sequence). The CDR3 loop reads CASSPYRGNYSYEQYV. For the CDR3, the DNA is TGTGCCAGCAGTCCATACAGGGGGAATTACTCCTACGAGCAGTACGTC.

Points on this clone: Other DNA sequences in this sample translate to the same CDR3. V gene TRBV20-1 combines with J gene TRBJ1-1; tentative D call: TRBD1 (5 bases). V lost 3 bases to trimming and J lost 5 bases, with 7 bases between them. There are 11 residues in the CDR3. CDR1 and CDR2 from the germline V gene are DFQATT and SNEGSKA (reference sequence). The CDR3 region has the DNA TGCAGTGCTAGTAGACAGACTGAAGCTTTCTTT. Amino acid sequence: CSASRQTEAFF.

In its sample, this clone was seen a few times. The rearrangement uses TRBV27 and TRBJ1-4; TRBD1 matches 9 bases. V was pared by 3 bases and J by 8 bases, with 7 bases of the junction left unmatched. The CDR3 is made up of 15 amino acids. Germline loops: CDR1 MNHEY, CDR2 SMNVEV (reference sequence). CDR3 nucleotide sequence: TGTGCCAGCAGTTTCTCGGACAGGGGTAACGAAAAACTGTTTTTT. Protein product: CASSFSDRGNEKLFF.

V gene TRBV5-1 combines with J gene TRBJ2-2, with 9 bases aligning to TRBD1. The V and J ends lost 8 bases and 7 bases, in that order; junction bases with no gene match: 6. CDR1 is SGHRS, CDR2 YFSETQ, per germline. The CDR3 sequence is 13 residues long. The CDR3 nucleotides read TGCGCCAGTACCGACAGGGGGATCGGGGAGCTGTTTTTT. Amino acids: CASTDRGIGELFF.

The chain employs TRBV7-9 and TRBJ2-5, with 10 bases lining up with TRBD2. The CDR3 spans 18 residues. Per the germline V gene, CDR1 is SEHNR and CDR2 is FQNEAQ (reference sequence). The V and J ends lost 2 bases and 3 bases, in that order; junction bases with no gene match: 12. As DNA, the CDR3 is TGTGCCAGCAGCTTACGGGTCATAGCGGGGGGAACAGAAGAGACCCAGTACTTC. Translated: CASSLRVIAGGTEETQYF.

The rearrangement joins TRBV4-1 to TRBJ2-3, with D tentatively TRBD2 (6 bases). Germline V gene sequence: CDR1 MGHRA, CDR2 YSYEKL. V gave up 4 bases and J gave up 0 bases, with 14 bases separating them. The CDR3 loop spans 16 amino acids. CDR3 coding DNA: TGCGCCAGCAGCCCGAACCTAGCGCGCAGCACAGATACGCAGTATTTT. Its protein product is CASSPNLARSTDTQYF.

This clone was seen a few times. CDR3 region: CASSASSGLQVSQFF. CDR3 DNA: TGTGCCAGCAGTGCGTCTAGCGGTCTTCAAGTAAGCCAGTTCTTC. This chain uses TRBV6-6 with TRBJ2-1; 7 bases align to TRBD2. The CDR3 runs 15 residues. Germline loops: CDR1 MNHNY, CDR2 SVGAGI (reference sequence). V lost 5 bases to trimming and J lost 13 bases; unmatched junction nucleotides: 17.

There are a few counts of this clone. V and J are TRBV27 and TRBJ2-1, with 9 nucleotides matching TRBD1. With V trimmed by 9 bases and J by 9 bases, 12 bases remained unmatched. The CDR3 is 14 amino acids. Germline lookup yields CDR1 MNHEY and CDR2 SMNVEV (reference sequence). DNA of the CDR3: TGTGCCAGTAGGGACAGGGTCCGGGGGACTGAGCAGTTCTTC. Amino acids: CASRDRVRGTEQFF.

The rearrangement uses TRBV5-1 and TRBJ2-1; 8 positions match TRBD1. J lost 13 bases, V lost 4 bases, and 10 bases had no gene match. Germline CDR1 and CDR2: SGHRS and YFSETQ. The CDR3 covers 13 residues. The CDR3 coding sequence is TGCGCCAGCAGCACCGATCACAGGGGGAATCAGTTCTTC. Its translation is CASSTDHRGNQFF.

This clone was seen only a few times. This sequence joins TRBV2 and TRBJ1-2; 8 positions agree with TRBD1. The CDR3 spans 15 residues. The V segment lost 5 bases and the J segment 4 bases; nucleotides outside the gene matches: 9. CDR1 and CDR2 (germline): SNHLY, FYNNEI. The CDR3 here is CASSKDRGRGYGYTF. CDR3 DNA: TGTGCCAGCAGTAAAGACAGGGGTCGCGGCTATGGCTACACCTTC.

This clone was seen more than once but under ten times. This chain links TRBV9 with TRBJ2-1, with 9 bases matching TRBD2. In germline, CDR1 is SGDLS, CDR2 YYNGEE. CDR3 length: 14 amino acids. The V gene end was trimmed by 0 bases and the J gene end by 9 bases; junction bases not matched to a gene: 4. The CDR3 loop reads CASSVVEREVEQFF. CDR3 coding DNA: TGTGCCAGCAGCGTAGTGGAGCGGGAGGTTGAGCAGTTCTTC.

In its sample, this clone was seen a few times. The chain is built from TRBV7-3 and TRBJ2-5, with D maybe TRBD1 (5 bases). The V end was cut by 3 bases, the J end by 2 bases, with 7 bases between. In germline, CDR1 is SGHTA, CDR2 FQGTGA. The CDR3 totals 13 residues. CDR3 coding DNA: TGTGCCAGCAGCTTTAACAGGCAAGAGACCCAGTACTTC. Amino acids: CASSFNRQETQYF.

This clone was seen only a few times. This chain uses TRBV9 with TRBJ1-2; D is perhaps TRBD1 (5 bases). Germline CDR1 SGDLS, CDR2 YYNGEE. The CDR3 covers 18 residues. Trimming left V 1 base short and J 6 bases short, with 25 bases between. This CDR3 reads CASSVLSTGPGPGDGYTF. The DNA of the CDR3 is TGTGCCAGCAGCGTATTGTCAACAGGACCGGGACCGGGGGATGGCTACACCTTC.

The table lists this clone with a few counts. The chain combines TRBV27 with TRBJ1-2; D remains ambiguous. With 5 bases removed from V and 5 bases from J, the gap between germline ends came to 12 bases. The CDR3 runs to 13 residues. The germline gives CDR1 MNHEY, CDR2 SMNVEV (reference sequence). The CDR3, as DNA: TGTGCCAGCAGTCCCCGAGGAGTTTATGGCTACACCTTC. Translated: CASSPRGVYGYTF.

Here the CDR3 reads CASRVRPGTSTTGELFF. CDR3 DNA sequence: TGTGCCAGCAGGGTACGTCCCGGGACCTCGACCACCGGGGAGCTGTTTTTT. The chain has TRBV7-9 and TRBJ2-2; either TRBD1 or TRBD2 may fit D (5 bases each). The CDR3 has 17 residues. V was shortened by 6 bases and J by 4 bases, with 21 bases between the two germline ends. CDR1 and CDR2 from the germline V gene are SEHNR and FQNEAQ (reference sequence).

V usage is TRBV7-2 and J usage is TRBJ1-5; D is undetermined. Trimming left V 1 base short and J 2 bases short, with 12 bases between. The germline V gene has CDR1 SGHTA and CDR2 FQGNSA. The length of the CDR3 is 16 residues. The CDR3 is CASSLVPGRGNQPQHF. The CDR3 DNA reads TGTGCCAGCAGCTTAGTCCCCGGGAGGGGCAATCAGCCCCAGCATTTT.

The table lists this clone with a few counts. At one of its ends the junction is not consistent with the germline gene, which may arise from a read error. This CDR3 is CASRGAEKLFF. The CDR3 DNA reads as TGCGCCTCTCGGGGGGCTGAAAAACTGTTTTTT. The chain couples TRBV7-9 to TRBJ1-4; D possibly corresponds to TRBD1 (6 bases). The CDR3 contains 11 residues. Germline V gene sequence: CDR1 SEHNR, CDR2 FQNEAQ (reference sequence).

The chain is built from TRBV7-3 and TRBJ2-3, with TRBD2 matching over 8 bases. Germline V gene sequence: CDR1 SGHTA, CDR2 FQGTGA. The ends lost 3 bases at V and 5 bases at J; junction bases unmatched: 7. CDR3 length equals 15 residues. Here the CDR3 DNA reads TGTGCCAGCAGCTTTCGGGCGGGAGGAATAGATACGCAGTATTTT. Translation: CASSFRAGGIDTQYF.

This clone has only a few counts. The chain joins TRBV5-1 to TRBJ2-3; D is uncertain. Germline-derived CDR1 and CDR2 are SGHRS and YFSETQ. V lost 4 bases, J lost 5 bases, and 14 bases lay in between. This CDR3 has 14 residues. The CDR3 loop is CASSVSPVEDTQYF. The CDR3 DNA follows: TGCGCCAGCAGCGTATCACCAGTCGAAGATACGCAGTATTTT.

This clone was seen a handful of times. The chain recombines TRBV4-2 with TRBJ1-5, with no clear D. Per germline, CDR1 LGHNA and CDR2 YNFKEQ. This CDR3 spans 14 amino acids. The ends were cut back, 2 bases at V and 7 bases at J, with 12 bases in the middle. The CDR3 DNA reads TGTGCCAGCAGCCAATGGCAGGAACCCCAGCCCCAGCATTTT. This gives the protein CASSQWQEPQPQHF.

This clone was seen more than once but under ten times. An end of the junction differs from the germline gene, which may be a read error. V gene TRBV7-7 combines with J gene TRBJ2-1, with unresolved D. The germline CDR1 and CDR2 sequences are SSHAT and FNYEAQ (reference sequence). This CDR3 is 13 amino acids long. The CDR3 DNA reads TGTGCTAGCAGCTTAGTGGGTGGGAATGAGCAGTTCTTC. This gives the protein CASSLVGGNEQFF.